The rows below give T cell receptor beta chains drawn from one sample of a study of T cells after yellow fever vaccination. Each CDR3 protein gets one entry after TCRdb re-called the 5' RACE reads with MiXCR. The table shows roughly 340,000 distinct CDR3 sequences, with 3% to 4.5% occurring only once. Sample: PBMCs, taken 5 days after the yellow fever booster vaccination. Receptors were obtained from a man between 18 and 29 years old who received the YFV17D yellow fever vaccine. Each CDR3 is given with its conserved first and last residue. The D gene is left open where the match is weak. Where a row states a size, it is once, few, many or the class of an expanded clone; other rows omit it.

CDR3aa: CSARVPTQGNSPLHF
CDR3nt: TGCAGTGCTAGAGTACCCACACAGGGTAATTCACCCCTCCACTTT
j_gene: TRBJ1-6
abundance: few
v_gene: TRBV20-1
d_gene: NA

CDR3aa: CASSLAPLQGAEAFF
CDR3nt: TGCGCCAGCAGCTTGGCCCCCCTACAAGGGGCTGAAGCTTTCTTT
j_gene: TRBJ1-1
abundance: many
v_gene: TRBV5-1
d_gene: NA

CDR3aa: CASSSTSGGAGDTQYF
CDR3nt: TGTGCCAGCAGCTCTACTAGCGGGGGGGCGGGAGATACGCAGTATTTT
j_gene: TRBJ2-3
abundance: many
v_gene: TRBV7-3
d_gene: TRBD2

CDR3aa: CASIKGGGHTGELFF
CDR3nt: TGTGCCAGCATCAAGGGAGGGGGTCACACCGGGGAGCTGTTTTTT
j_gene: TRBJ2-2
abundance: NA
v_gene: TRBV7-6
d_gene: NA

CDR3aa: CASSSQGIATNEKLFF
CDR3nt: TGTGCCAGCAGTTCACAGGGGATTGCAACTAATGAAAAACTGTTTTTT
j_gene: TRBJ1-4
abundance: many
v_gene: TRBV6-5
d_gene: TRBD1

CDR3aa: CASRARTGGDNEQFF
CDR3nt: TGTGCCAGCAGGGCTAGGACAGGGGGAGACAATGAGCAGTTCTTC
j_gene: TRBJ2-1
abundance: many
v_gene: TRBV5-5
d_gene: TRBD1

CDR3aa: CASSLGAGQGTF
CDR3nt: TGTGCCAGCAGCTTAGGGGCGGGACAGGGAACCTTC
j_gene: TRBJ1-2
abundance: few
v_gene: TRBV7-2
d_gene: TRBD1

CDR3aa: CASSIDRRTQHF
CDR3nt: TGTGCCAGTAGTATAGATCGGAGGACCCAGCATTTT
j_gene: TRBJ1-5
abundance: NA
v_gene: TRBV19
d_gene: NA

CDR3aa: CASSSGLEAFF
CDR3nt: TGTGCCAGCAGCTCCGGGTTGGAAGCTTTCTTT
j_gene: TRBJ1-1
abundance: NA
v_gene: TRBV7-6
d_gene: NA

CDR3aa: CASTRVSGGELFF
CDR3nt: TGTGCCAGCACTCGAGTTTCGGGCGGGGAGCTGTTTTTT
j_gene: TRBJ2-2
abundance: many
v_gene: TRBV11-2
d_gene: NA

CDR3aa: CASSLTWSGRKLFF
CDR3nt: TGTGCCAGCAGCTTAACCTGGTCAGGGCGCAAACTGTTTTTT
j_gene: TRBJ1-4
abundance: NA
v_gene: TRBV7-2
d_gene: NA

CDR3aa: CASSIERMRGYGYTF
CDR3nt: TGTGCCAGTAGTATAGAGCGGATGCGGGGATATGGCTACACCTTC
j_gene: TRBJ1-2
abundance: many
v_gene: TRBV19
d_gene: NA

CDR3aa: CASSDVGAGLKQYF
CDR3nt: TGTGCCAGCAGTGATGTGGGGGCCGGCTTGAAGCAGTACTTC
j_gene: TRBJ2-7
abundance: many
v_gene: TRBV2
d_gene: NA

CDR3aa: CASSPSRYNSPLHF
CDR3nt: TGTGCCAGCAGCCCCTCTAGGTATAATTCACCCCTCCACTTT
j_gene: TRBJ1-6
abundance: few
v_gene: TRBV7-2
d_gene: NA

CDR3aa: CASSLRQGMGTEAFF
CDR3nt: TGCGCCAGCAGCTTGAGGCAGGGAATGGGCACTGAAGCTTTCTTT
j_gene: TRBJ1-1
abundance: NA
v_gene: TRBV5-1
d_gene: NA

CDR3aa: CASSLDFLGLAGEGTQYF
CDR3nt: TGTGCCAGCAGCTTAGATTTCCTCGGACTAGCGGGGGAGGGGACGCAGTATTTT
j_gene: TRBJ2-3
abundance: few
v_gene: TRBV11-2
d_gene: TRBD2

CDR3aa: CASSLVVTPVTNEQFF
CDR3nt: TGTGCCAGCAGCTTAGTCGTAACGCCAGTCACCAATGAGCAGTTCTTC
j_gene: TRBJ2-1
abundance: many
v_gene: TRBV7-9
d_gene: NA

CDR3aa: CASSLWNTIYF
CDR3nt: TGTGCCAGCAGCCTCTGGAACACCATATATTTT
j_gene: TRBJ1-3
abundance: NA
v_gene: TRBV5-6
d_gene: NA

CDR3aa: CASSLGRVDYGYTF
CDR3nt: TGTGCCAGCAGCTTGGGCAGGGTGGACTATGGCTACACCTTC
j_gene: TRBJ1-2
abundance: few
v_gene: TRBV5-5
d_gene: NA

CDR3aa: CASSFFSNEQFF
CDR3nt: TGTGCCAGCAGCTTCTTCAGCAATGAGCAGTTCTTC
j_gene: TRBJ2-1
abundance: many
v_gene: TRBV11-1
d_gene: NA

CDR3aa: CASSLSPTGYTF
CDR3nt: TGTGCCAGCAGCTTAAGTCCAACCGGCTACACCTTC
j_gene: TRBJ1-2
abundance: NA
v_gene: TRBV7-9
d_gene: NA

CDR3aa: CASSPWTSGGQETQYF
CDR3nt: TGTGCCAGCAGCCCCTGGACTAGCGGGGGACAAGAGACCCAGTACTTC
j_gene: TRBJ2-5
abundance: few
v_gene: TRBV7-9
d_gene: TRBD2